Presented here are 18 T cell receptor beta chains from one specimen sequenced in a study of cytomegalovirus exposure and HLA in healthy donors. The PCR used 60 Vbeta and 13 Jbeta primers. Method: immunoSEQ multiplex PCR; TCRdb's copy keeps in-frame clones and lacks some. Among 160,000 or so clones listed, roughly 80% were seen once. Sequencing was performed on PBMCs. The receptors stem from a man in his forties in good health and CMV-seronegative.

The chain carries TRBV7-9 and TRBJ1-1; no definite D call. Trimming cost V 4 bases and J 0 bases, with 9 bases left between them. Per the germline V gene, CDR1 is SEHNR and CDR2 is FQNEAQ (reference sequence). The CDR3 sequence is 14 residues long. This CDR3 is CASSSINLNTEAFF. The CDR3 DNA sequence: TGTGCCAGCAGCTCTATAAACTTGAACACTGAAGCTTTCTTT.

The chain is built from TRBV7-2 and TRBJ1-1, with D possibly being TRBD1 (6 bases). The CDR3 loop spans 14 amino acids. Between the trimmed V and J ends, which lost 3 bases and 4 bases, there was a span of 12 bases. Per germline, CDR1 SGHTA and CDR2 FQGNSA. The CDR3, as DNA: TGTGCCAGCAGCTTTCAGGGGTTCAGCACTGAAGCTTTCTTT. Encoded protein: CASSFQGFSTEAFF. The entire variable domain, with the rest obtained from reference TRBV7-2 and TRBJ1-1, is as follows: GAGVSQSPSNKVTEKGKDVELRCDPISGHTALYWYRQSLGQGLEFLIYFQGNSAPDKSGLPSDRFSAERTGGSVSTLTIQRTQQEDSAVYLCASSFQGFSTEAFFGQGTRLTVV.

This clone showed up just a few times. The chain joins TRBV19 to TRBJ1-2; tentative D call: TRBD1 (5 bases). V was trimmed by 3 bases and J by 4 bases, leaving 12 bases between them. Germline CDR1 is LNHDA and CDR2 is SQIVND (reference sequence). The CDR3 contains 14 residues. CDR3 loop: CASSMRWTSYGYTF. CDR3 bases: TGTGCCAGTAGTATGCGCTGGACATCCTATGGCTACACCTTC.

This chain links TRBV10-3 with TRBJ2-3, with a possible D match to TRBD1 (6 bases). Germline lookup yields CDR1 ENHRY and CDR2 SYGVKD. The CDR3 extends over 14 amino acids. V lost 4 bases to trimming and J lost 1 base, with 9 bases between them. The CDR3 reads CAISARTGTDTQYF. CDR3 nucleotides: TGTGCCATCAGTGCCAGGACAGGCACAGATACGCAGTATTTT.

Of note for this clone: The junction does not match germline at one end; this may be a read error. The V gene is TRBV7-9, the J gene TRBJ2-7, with TRBD1 matching 7 bases. The V gene's germline CDR1 is SEHNR and CDR2 FQNEAQ (reference sequence). The CDR3 sequence is 15 residues long. The CDR3 DNA reads as TGTTCCAGCAGCTCGGCCGGGACAGCCTCCTACGAGCAGTACTTC. This encodes CSSSSAGTASYEQYF.

The chain carries TRBV7-2 and TRBJ2-1, with D hard to call. Germline V gene lookup returns CDR1 SGHTA and CDR2 FQGNSA. The V end was cut by 1 base, the J end by 11 bases, with 6 bases between. CDR3 length: 11 amino acids. The CDR3 reads CASSLGYKQFF. In DNA form, the CDR3 reads TGTGCCAGCAGCTTAGGTTACAAGCAGTTCTTC.

The genes are TRBV7-2 and TRBJ2-7, with D unclear. From germline, CDR1 is SGHTA and CDR2 FQGNSA. This CDR3 comprises 15 residues. V lost 0 bases to trimming and J lost 6 bases, with 15 bases between them. The chain's CDR3 is CASSLASGSWVEQYF. The CDR3 DNA follows: TGTGCCAGCAGCTTAGCGTCGGGTTCATGGGTCGAGCAGTACTTC.

The rearrangement joins TRBV10-3 to TRBJ2-7; TRBD1 aligns across 9 bases. CDR1 ENHRY and CDR2 SYGVKD come from the germline V gene. The CDR3 has 15 amino acids. The V segment lost 3 bases and the J segment 0 bases; nucleotides outside the gene matches: 3. The CDR3 region has the DNA TGTGCCATCAGTGAAGACAGGGGGAGCTCCTACGAGCAGTACTTC. Its translation is CAISEDRGSSYEQYF.

This clone was seen a single time. V is TRBV30 and J is TRBJ1-1; tentatively, D is TRBD1 (6 bases). CDR1 is GTSNPN and CDR2 is SVGIG in the germline V gene (reference sequence). V lost 1 base, J lost 4 bases, and 10 bases lay in between. The CDR3 runs to 13 residues. The CDR3 loop is CAWSAGDGTEAFF. CDR3 nucleotides: TGTGCCTGGAGTGCAGGGGATGGCACTGAAGCTTTCTTT.

The chain carries TRBV2 and TRBJ2-2; 8 nucleotides agree with TRBD2. This CDR3 has 15 amino acids. V lost 9 bases to trimming and J lost 2 bases; unmatched junction nucleotides: 8. The germline V gene has CDR1 SNHLY and CDR2 FYNNEI. The CDR3 region is CASTREGGNTGELFF. The CDR3 region has the DNA TGTGCCAGTACCCGGGAGGGGGGCAACACCGGGGAGCTGTTTTTT.

This clone was seen a few times. The genes are TRBV30 and TRBJ2-2; tentatively, D is TRBD2 (5 bases). V was cut by 0 bases and J by 7 bases, with 12 bases left in between. This CDR3 region has 14 residues. Germline V gene data show CDR1 as GTSNPN and CDR2 as SVGIG (reference sequence). For the CDR3, the DNA is TGTGCCTGGAGTGTTGGCGGGTACGGCGGGGAGCTGTTTTTT. This gives the protein CAWSVGGYGGELFF.

Regarding this clone: Sequence at one end of the junction differs from germline and may be a read error. The rearrangement joins TRBV28 to TRBJ1-1, with D possibly matching TRBD1 (6 bases). The germline V gene has CDR1 MDHEN and CDR2 SYDVKM. The CDR3 contains 15 residues. CDR3 coding DNA: TGTGCCAGCGTCTTTTTTACAGGGCTGAACGCTGAAGCTTTCTTT. It encodes CASVFFTGLNAEAFF. The full variable domain, in which reference TRBV28 and TRBJ1-1 provide the parts outside the CDR3, is DVKVTQSSRYLVKRTGEKVFLECVQDMDHENMFWYRQDPGLGLRLIYFSYDVKMKEKGDIPEGYSVSREKKERFSLILESASTNQTSMYLCASVFFTGLNAEAFFGQGTRLTVV.

The J gene is TRBJ2-5, the V gene TRBV5-1; 8 bases fit TRBD2. Germline V gives CDR1 SGHRS, CDR2 YFSETQ. This CDR3 region has 16 residues. Unmatched junction bases numbered 6, after V lost 2 bases and J lost 0 bases. CDR3 coding DNA: TGCGCCAGCAGCTTTGGGGTAGCGGGGTACCAAGAGACCCAGTACTTC. As protein: CASSFGVAGYQETQYF.

The J gene is TRBJ2-5, the V gene TRBV6-5; 12 bases match TRBD2. Unmatched junction bases numbered 2, after V lost 4 bases and J lost 5 bases. This CDR3 has 14 residues. Germline assignment: CDR1 MNHEY and CDR2 SVGAGI. The CDR3 nucleotides are TGTGCCAGCAGTTCTAGCGGGGGGGTCGAGACCCAGTACTTC. Protein product: CASSSSGGVETQYF.

The genes are TRBV7-3 and TRBJ2-7; 8 nucleotides align to TRBD2. The CDR3 is 15 residues long. CDR1 is SGHTA and CDR2 is FQGTGA in the germline V gene. Unmatched junction bases numbered 9, after V lost 5 bases and J lost 3 bases. The CDR3 loop reads CASSPLPGTSYEQYF. Written as DNA, the CDR3 is TGTGCCAGCAGCCCCCTTCCCGGGACTAGCTACGAGCAGTACTTC.

This clone was recorded a few times. The V call is TRBV21-1, the J call TRBJ2-1; TRBD2, as called in the table, went unchecked against the DNA. TRBV21-1 is an annotated pseudogene. The CDR3 runs 15 residues. The DNA of the CDR3 is TGTGCCAGCAGCAAAGCGGGGAGCTCCTACAATGAGCAGTTCTTC. Translation gives CASSKAGSSYNEQFF.

This clone was counted a few times. V and J are TRBV5-6 and TRBJ2-5, with 10 bases fitting TRBD1. The V gene end was trimmed by 1 base and the J gene end by 5 bases; junction bases not matched to a gene: 8. From germline, CDR1 is SGHDT and CDR2 YYEEEE. The CDR3 sequence is 16 residues long. The CDR3 DNA is TGTGCCAGCAGCTTGTGGGACAGGGGTTCTTGGGAGACCCAGTACTTC. Protein: CASSLWDRGSWETQYF.

The rearrangement joins TRBV15 to TRBJ2-5, with D possibly being TRBD1 (5 bases). With the DNA end fitting TRBJ2-7 better, the J assignment may be wrong. CDR3 size: 15 residues. CDR1 is LNHNV and CDR2 is YYDKDF in the germline V gene (reference sequence). CDR3 loop: CATSRVIGVSYEQYF. The CDR3 DNA sequence: TGTGCCACCAGCAGAGTTATAGGGGTTTCCTACGAGCAGTACTTC.